This passage covers 30 T cell receptor beta chains from one sample sequenced in a study of shared clonotypes between healthy human individuals. Sequenced by immunoSEQ multiplex PCR; TCRdb stores in-frame clones only, minus some. The sample holds just over 2,000,000 clones, 85% to 95% seen once. CD8 cells regarded as naive lacked CD45RO, were positively chosen for CCR7, and omitted terminally differentiated effector memory CD45RA+ cells. The source material was naive CD8+ T cells sorted from blood. All receptors come from a man aged 18-30 years in good health.

The V call is TRBV4-1, the J call TRBJ1-2, with D tentatively TRBD1 (6 bases). Trimming took 3 bases from V and 5 from J, leaving 16 bases between them. The CDR3 has 15 residues. Germline lookup yields CDR1 MGHRA and CDR2 YSYEKL. As DNA, the CDR3 is TGCGCCAGCAGCCAGGGCGGGACACACTTATATGGCTACACCTTC. Protein product: CASSQGGTHLYGYTF.

A remark on this clone: Other DNA sequences in this sample translate to the same CDR3. The rearrangement uses TRBV7-9 and TRBJ1-1; a weak D match, TRBD1 (5 bases). From germline, CDR1 is SEHNR and CDR2 FQNEAQ (reference sequence). Trimming cost V 1 base and J 6 bases, with 6 bases left between them. The CDR3 is made up of 12 amino acids. The CDR3 region has the DNA TGTGCCAGCAGCTTAGGGGGGTCTGAAGCTTTCTTT. Encoded protein: CASSLGGSEAFF.

In the case of this clone: The sample holds other DNA sequences that translate to the same CDR3. This chain connects TRBV19 to TRBJ2-2; D not resolved. The CDR3 is 13 amino acids. V was clipped by 2 bases and J by 6 bases, with 7 bases between them. Germline V gives CDR1 LNHDA, CDR2 SQIVND (reference sequence). The CDR3 sequence is CASSITGSGELFF. DNA of the CDR3: TGTGCCAGTAGTATAACGGGTTCCGGGGAGCTGTTTTTT.

The gene calls are TRBV27 and TRBJ1-5; D not certain. V lost 1 base and J 0 bases, leaving 7 bases between the germline ends. The CDR3 covers 15 residues. CDR1 and CDR2 (germline): MNHEY, SMNVEV (reference sequence). In DNA, the CDR3 is TGTGCCAGCAGTTTATACAGAGATAGCAATCAGCCCCAGCATTTT. Residues: CASSLYRDSNQPQHF.

The chain links TRBV9 to TRBJ2-2, with D perhaps assigned TRBD1 or TRBD2 (5 bases each). In germline, CDR1 is SGDLS, CDR2 YYNGEE. Trimming shortened V by 4 bases and J by 3 bases, and 25 bases separated the two germline ends. The CDR3 runs to 19 residues. In DNA form, the CDR3 reads TGTGCCAGCAGCCCGAGAGAGGGGATCCCCCTAATTGACACCGGGGAGCTGTTTTTT. The encoded protein is CASSPREGIPLIDTGELFF. The variable domain in full, with the rest retrieved from reference TRBV9 and TRBJ2-2, is DSGVTQTPKHLITATGQRVTLRCSPRSGDLSVYWYQQSLDQGLQFLIQYYNGEERAKGNILERFSAQQFPDLHSELNLSSLELGDSALYFCASSPREGIPLIDTGELFFGEGSRLTVL.

The V and J genes are TRBV5-4 and TRBJ1-1; D not resolved. Trimming pared 4 bases from V and 0 bases from J, leaving 7 bases between. The germline CDR1 and CDR2 sequences are SGHNT and YYREEE (reference sequence). This CDR3 is 13 amino acids long. CDR3 sequence (DNA): TGTGCCAGCAGCCGGGTCATGAACACTGAAGCTTTCTTT. This encodes CASSRVMNTEAFF.

The chain has TRBV14 and TRBJ2-7, with TRBD2 matching over 7 bases. Germline CDR1 SGHDN, CDR2 FVKESK. With 0 bases clipped from V and 0 bases from J, the junction kept 2 bases outside the gene matches. This CDR3 has 15 amino acids. CDR3 loop: CASSQDWTSSYEQYF. The CDR3 DNA is TGTGCCAGCAGCCAAGACTGGACTAGCTCCTACGAGCAGTACTTC.

The chain combines TRBV30 with TRBJ2-7; D gene unclear. The CDR3 has 17 residues. The germline CDR1 and CDR2 sequences are GTSNPN and SVGIG (reference sequence). Trimming took off 0 bases at V and 0 bases at J, with 18 bases between the two ends. The CDR3 spells CAWSVRYSKGHSYEQYF. The CDR3 coding sequence is TGTGCCTGGAGTGTACGTTACAGCAAGGGCCACTCCTACGAGCAGTACTTC.

J is TRBJ2-2 and V is TRBV27; a possible D gene is TRBD1 (5 bases). Germline lookup yields CDR1 MNHEY and CDR2 SMNVEV (reference sequence). The CDR3 covers 16 residues. V lost 0 bases and J 5 bases, leaving 13 bases between the germline ends. The CDR3 protein is CASSLSVNRGTGELFF. CDR3 sequence (DNA): TGTGCCAGCAGTTTATCTGTAAATAGGGGAACCGGGGAGCTGTTTTTT.

The CDR3 loop reads CASSGPGTSGAPNTGELFF. CDR3 bases: TGTGCCAGCAGCGGCCCCGGGACTAGCGGGGCCCCGAACACCGGGGAGCTGTTTTTT. The J gene is TRBJ2-2, the V gene TRBV7-9, with 13 bases identical to TRBD2. The V gene's germline CDR1 is SEHNR and CDR2 FQNEAQ (reference sequence). The CDR3 has 19 amino acids. Trimming cost V 5 bases and J 0 bases; bases outside gene matches: 9.

The chain employs TRBV11-2 and TRBJ2-1, with a weak D call TRBD2 (5 bases). This CDR3 has 17 amino acids. Germline V gene sequence: CDR1 SGHAT, CDR2 FQNNGV. The germline V and J ends were trimmed by 0 bases and 2 bases, with 14 bases remaining between them. The CDR3 region has the DNA TGTGCCAGCAGCTTAGAGGTCGAGAGCGGACCCTACAATGAGCAGTTCTTC. Translated: CASSLEVESGPYNEQFF.

About this clone itself: Different DNA sequences within this sample yield the same CDR3. The chain links TRBV27 to TRBJ1-5; no reliable D call. There are 13 residues in the CDR3. CDR1 and CDR2 (germline): MNHEY, SMNVEV (reference sequence). Trimming pared 4 bases from V and 0 bases from J, leaving 4 bases between. CDR3 sequence (DNA): TGTGCCAGCAGTTCGGATAGCAATCAGCCCCAGCATTTT. Protein: CASSSDSNQPQHF.

With respect to this clone: Different DNA sequences within this sample yield the same CDR3. CDR3 amino acids: CASSLQEGNTEAFF. CDR3 sequence (DNA): TGCGCCAGCAGCCTTCAAGAGGGGAACACTGAAGCTTTCTTT. J is TRBJ1-1 and V is TRBV4-1; D gene uncertain. This CDR3 spans 14 amino acids. Germline assignment: CDR1 MGHRA and CDR2 YSYEKL. V gave up 4 bases and J gave up 1 base, with 10 bases separating them.

The table lists this clone with a count of one. Additional DNA sequences in this sample encode the identical CDR3. The chain joins TRBV29-1 to TRBJ2-7; D remains unclear. Trimming took off 1 base at V and 2 bases at J, with 6 bases between the two ends. Per the germline V gene, CDR1 is SQVTM and CDR2 is ANQGSEA. The CDR3 totals 12 residues. The CDR3 region has the DNA TGCAGCGTTGAAGGGAGCGCCTACGAGCAGTACTTC. It encodes CSVEGSAYEQYF.

The rearrangement links TRBV11-2 to TRBJ1-3, with D hard to call. CDR3 size: 16 residues. Germline CDR1 is SGHAT and CDR2 is FQNNGV. The V end was cut by 3 bases, the J end by 0 bases, with 12 bases between. The DNA of the CDR3 is TGTGCCAGCAGCTTGGTCGGGTCCGACTCTGGAAACACCATATATTTT. Translated: CASSLVGSDSGNTIYF.

The rearrangement links TRBV7-9 to TRBJ1-2; 11 nucleotides agree with TRBD1. The trim removed 3 bases at V and 4 bases at J, leaving 10 bases unmatched. Per germline, CDR1 SEHNR and CDR2 FQNEAQ (reference sequence). This CDR3 has 17 residues. For the CDR3, the DNA is TGTGCCAGCAGCTTTGGAAGTTCGGGACAGGGGGTCTATGGCTACACCTTC. Protein product: CASSFGSSGQGVYGYTF.

This rearrangement joins TRBV6-1 to TRBJ2-1, with a tentative D call TRBD2 (5 bases). The ends were cut back, 1 base at V and 5 bases at J, with 9 bases in the middle. Per the germline V gene, CDR1 is MNHNS and CDR2 is SASEGT. There are 14 residues in the CDR3. The CDR3 coding sequence is TGTGCCAGCAGTGAAGGGTCGGGGAACAATGAGCAGTTCTTC. Its translation: CASSEGSGNNEQFF.

The sample holds a few counts of this clone. V gene TRBV10-3 combines with J gene TRBJ1-1, with D hard to call. Trimming pared 0 bases from V and 1 base from J, leaving 15 bases between. From germline, CDR1 is ENHRY and CDR2 SYGVKD. The CDR3 is made up of 17 amino acids. CDR3 sequence (DNA): TGTGCCATCAGTGAGTCCGGAGACACCCCGGGGAACACTGAAGCTTTCTTT. This codes for CAISESGDTPGNTEAFF.

The chain recombines TRBV6-5 with TRBJ1-4; tentative D call: TRBD1 (5 bases). Trimming took off 5 bases at V and 8 bases at J, with 18 bases between the two ends. The CDR3 loop spans 15 amino acids. Per germline, CDR1 MNHEY and CDR2 SVGAGI. The chain's CDR3 is CASSTPGQGREKLFF. The CDR3 DNA is TGTGCCAGCAGTACTCCCGGGCAGGGAAGAGAAAAACTGTTTTTT.

The chain uses TRBV27 and TRBJ1-1; D is perhaps TRBD1 (6 bases). Germline lookup yields CDR1 MNHEY and CDR2 SMNVEV (reference sequence). Trimming removed 3 bases from V and 6 bases from J, with 14 bases in between. The CDR3 sequence is 14 residues long. CDR3 loop: CASSLGIQGSEAFF. As DNA, the CDR3 is TGTGCCAGCAGTTTGGGGATACAGGGCTCTGAAGCTTTCTTT.

The chain carries TRBV7-9 and TRBJ2-2; TRBD1 matches 8 bases. This CDR3 region has 16 residues. Trimming cost V 5 bases and J 1 base; bases outside gene matches: 6. CDR1 SEHNR and CDR2 FQNEAQ come from the germline V gene (reference sequence). The CDR3 DNA sequence: TGTGCCAGCAGCCCCCGACAGGGGAAGAACACCGGGGAGCTGTTTTTT. It codes for CASSPRQGKNTGELFF.

The chain employs TRBV6-1 and TRBJ1-2, with a possible D match to TRBD1 (5 bases). The V end lost 5 bases, the J end lost 8 bases, and 21 bases lay between the germline ends. Germline values: CDR1 MNHNS, CDR2 SASEGT. There are 15 residues in the CDR3. The CDR3 DNA is TGTGCCAGCAGTAGATTATCCGGGACTCAAGAGGGCTACACCTTC. Protein sequence: CASSRLSGTQEGYTF.

This clone was recorded only once. The gene calls are TRBV5-6 and TRBJ2-7; 9 bases match TRBD2. With 2 bases clipped from V and 3 bases from J, the junction kept 3 bases outside the gene matches. Looked up from germline, CDR1 is SGHDT and CDR2 is YYEEEE. There are 14 residues in the CDR3. The CDR3 reads CASSFSGSNYEQYF. DNA of the CDR3: TGTGCCAGCAGCTTTAGCGGGAGTAACTACGAGCAGTACTTC.

The gene calls are TRBV5-6 and TRBJ2-7; D ambiguous. Germline V CDR1 and CDR2: SGHDT, YYEEEE. Trimming shortened V by 4 bases and J by 2 bases, and 22 bases separated the two germline ends. CDR3 length: 17 residues. The CDR3: CASSLNPLLGFPYEQYF. In DNA form, the CDR3 reads TGTGCCAGCAGCCTAAACCCCCTTTTGGGGTTCCCCTACGAGCAGTACTTC.

A word on this clone: Other nucleotide sequences in the sample specify the same CDR3. The chain has TRBV28 and TRBJ2-7; 8 positions agree with TRBD1. Germline CDR1 MDHEN, CDR2 SYDVKM. The CDR3 is 14 amino acids. With V trimmed by 3 bases and J by 0 bases, 1 base remained unmatched. The CDR3, as DNA: TGTGCCAGCAGTTTGACAGGGGCCTCCTACGAGCAGTACTTC. Its protein is CASSLTGASYEQYF.

A remark on this clone: This CDR3 is also generated by other DNA sequences in the sample. V is TRBV27 and J is TRBJ2-1; the D gene is possibly TRBD1 (5 bases). The length of the CDR3 is 13 residues. Germline CDR1 is MNHEY and CDR2 is SMNVEV (reference sequence). V lost 2 bases to trimming and J lost 6 bases, with 8 bases between them. Here the CDR3 reads CASSLGARNEQFF. CDR3 nucleotide sequence: TGTGCCAGCAGTTTAGGGGCTCGCAATGAGCAGTTCTTC.

This clone has just one count. V usage is TRBV4-3 and J usage is TRBJ2-1, with a tentative D call TRBD2 (5 bases). Germline V CDR1 and CDR2: LGHNA, YSLEER. The length of the CDR3 is 15 residues. The ends were cut back, 1 base at V and 2 bases at J, with 9 bases in the middle. CDR3 DNA: TGCGCCAGCAGCCAAGCGAGCGGAGCCTACAATGAGCAGTTCTTC. As protein: CASSQASGAYNEQFF.

The gene calls are TRBV7-9 and TRBJ2-3; 7 bases line up with TRBD2. Germline CDR1 SEHNR, CDR2 FQNEAQ (reference sequence). The trim removed 0 bases at V and 0 bases at J, leaving 9 bases unmatched. The length of the CDR3 is 18 residues. The CDR3 bases are TGTGCCAGCAGCTTAGCCCTTGTGTCTAGCGGTAGCACAGATACGCAGTATTTT. Its translation is CASSLALVSSGSTDTQYF.

The chain employs TRBV6-5 and TRBJ2-7; tentatively, D is TRBD2 (5 bases). V was cut by 11 bases and J by 3 bases, with 17 bases left in between. CDR1 MNHEY and CDR2 SVGAGI come from the germline V gene. The CDR3 is 13 residues long. Here the CDR3 DNA reads TGTGCCGTGGGGATTAGAGGGTTCTACGAGCAGTACTTC. This encodes CAVGIRGFYEQYF.

The chain employs TRBV19 and TRBJ2-5, with D possibly being TRBD1 (5 bases). V was shortened by 2 bases and J by 0 bases, with 19 bases between the two germline ends. Germline-derived CDR1 and CDR2 are LNHDA and SQIVND (reference sequence). The CDR3 consists of 18 residues. CDR3 DNA sequence: TGTGCCAGTAGTATAAAGGGGCAGAGTAGTAACAACCAAGAGACCCAGTACTTC. This gives the protein CASSIKGQSSNNQETQYF.